What follows are 17 T cell receptor beta chains derived from one specimen sequenced in a study of blood T cell repertoires in COVID-19. TCRdb's table, derived via immunoSEQ multiplex PCR, lists solely in-frame clones and lacks some. Altogether about 32,000 clones are present, around nine tenths being singletons, with the ten largest covering over 12%. The sample comprised peripheral blood. These receptors came from a man aged 60-69 years with active COVID-19.

V and J are TRBV6-4 and TRBJ2-3; 11 positions agree with TRBD2. This CDR3 has 15 amino acids. Germline trimming cut 6 bases from V and 2 bases from J; bases unmatched to any gene: 4. CDR1 and CDR2 from the germline V gene are MRHNA and SNTAGT. The chain's CDR3 is CASRPLAGATDTQYF. The CDR3 DNA reads TGTGCCAGCAGACCACTAGCGGGGGCCACAGATACGCAGTATTTT.

Here the CDR3 reads CASSLLDSMYEQYF. The CDR3 region has the DNA TGTGCCAGCTCACTCCTCGACAGTATGTACGAGCAGTACTTC. The gene calls are TRBV18 and TRBJ2-7; tentatively, D is TRBD1 (5 bases). This CDR3 has 14 amino acids. Germline CDR1 is KGHSH and CDR2 is LQKENI. V was shortened by 4 bases and J by 4 bases, with 14 bases between the two germline ends.

CDR3 nucleotide sequence: TGTGCCAGCAGCCAATCAACAACTAATAACTATGGCTACACCTTC. Translation: CASSQSTTNNYGYTF. The genes are TRBV16 and TRBJ1-2; D remains ambiguous. In germline, CDR1 is KGHSY, CDR2 FQNENV. The CDR3 has 15 amino acids. V was cut by 0 bases and J by 1 base, with 9 bases left in between.

The rearrangement links TRBV7-2 to TRBJ1-2; 7 nucleotides line up with TRBD1. With 0 bases clipped from V and 0 bases from J, the junction kept 4 bases outside the gene matches. CDR1 SGHTA and CDR2 FQGNSA come from the germline V gene. The CDR3 is 16 amino acids. The CDR3 DNA reads as TGTGCCAGCAGCTTAGCGGGGGGACAGCCTAACTATGGCTACACCTTC. This encodes CASSLAGGQPNYGYTF.

The chain links TRBV25-1 to TRBJ2-5; 11 bases are shared with TRBD2. The V and J ends lost 1 base and 2 bases, in that order; junction bases with no gene match: 9. The CDR3 loop spans 18 amino acids. Germline V gene sequence: CDR1 MGHDK, CDR2 SYGVNS. CDR3 loop: CASSEWGLAGGLQETQYF. DNA for the CDR3: TGTGCCAGCAGTGAATGGGGGCTAGCGGGAGGTCTGCAAGAGACCCAGTACTTC.

V usage is TRBV19 and J usage is TRBJ2-7; possible D gene TRBD2, 5 bases. Trimming pared 1 base from V and 6 bases from J, leaving 10 bases between. The CDR3 is 13 residues long. Germline CDR1 is LNHDA and CDR2 is SQIVND (reference sequence). The CDR3 DNA is TGTGCCAGTAGTATAGTCGACTACGGCGAGCAGTACTTC. This gives the protein CASSIVDYGEQYF.

The V call is TRBV10-3, the J call TRBJ2-1, with 8 bases aligning to TRBD2. Germline V lookup: CDR1 ENHRY, CDR2 SYGVKD. The CDR3 is 16 residues long. Germline trimming cut 4 bases from V and 4 bases from J; bases unmatched to any gene: 9. The CDR3 here is CAISVKAGESYNEQFF. The CDR3 nucleotides are TGTGCCATCAGTGTCAAAGCGGGAGAGTCGTACAATGAGCAGTTCTTC.

The chain has TRBV21-1 and TRBJ2-2; TRBD1, the D gene given by the table, was not confirmed from the DNA. TRBV21-1 is marked as a pseudogene. The CDR3 runs 18 residues. The CDR3 DNA reads TGTGCCAGCAGCATCGCGGGACAGGGGGCGCAGAACACCGGGGAGCTGTTTTTT. Protein: CASSIAGQGAQNTGELFF.

The V gene is TRBV4-2, the J gene TRBJ2-1; 9 nucleotides line up with TRBD2. The ends lost 3 bases at V and 0 bases at J; junction bases unmatched: 12. CDR1 is LGHNA, CDR2 YNFKEQ, per germline. There are 19 residues in the CDR3. The CDR3 sequence: CASSHQLAGGMGSYNEQFF. The DNA for the CDR3 is TGTGCCAGCAGCCACCAACTAGCGGGTGGGATGGGCTCCTACAATGAGCAGTTCTTC.

V and J are TRBV5-1 and TRBJ2-2, with a possible D match to TRBD2 (7 bases). Germline V gene lookup returns CDR1 SGHRS and CDR2 YFSETQ. The CDR3 loop spans 17 amino acids. V lost 4 bases and J 1 base, leaving 17 bases between the germline ends. DNA for the CDR3: TGCGCCAGCAGCCCACAGGGTAGCGGGCTGAACACCGGGGAGCTGTTTTTT. This encodes CASSPQGSGLNTGELFF. Together with reference TRBV5-1 and TRBJ2-2, the CDR3 gives the full variable domain: KAGVTQTPRYLIKTRGQQVTLSCSPISGHRSVSWYQQTPGQGLQFLFEYFSETQRNKGNFPGRFSGRQFSNSRSEMNVSTLELGDSALYLCASSPQGSGLNTGELFFGEGSRLTVL.

This chain uses TRBV7-2 with TRBJ2-7; D perhaps matches TRBD2 (5 bases). Germline V gene data show CDR1 as SGHTA and CDR2 as FQGNSA. The V end was cut by 7 bases, the J end by 3 bases, with 19 bases between. There are 15 residues in the CDR3. DNA for the CDR3: TGTGCCAGCACCCCCAGCGGCGGGTCCTTCTACGAGCAGTACTTC. Its translation is CASTPSGGSFYEQYF. The variable domain in full, with the rest retrieved from reference TRBV7-2 and TRBJ2-7, is GAGVSQSPSNKVTEKGKDVELRCDPISGHTALYWYRQSLGQGLEFLIYFQGNSAPDKSGLPSDRFSAERTGGSVSTLTIQRTQQEDSAVYLCASTPSGGSFYEQYFGPGTRLTVT.

This rearrangement joins TRBV18 to TRBJ1-4; a weak D match, TRBD1 (5 bases). CDR3 length: 19 residues. Germline V gene lookup returns CDR1 KGHSH and CDR2 LQKENI. Trimming took off 1 base at V and 0 bases at J, with 18 bases between the two ends. CDR3 in amino acids: CASSPRPLSGVSTNEKLFF. The DNA for the CDR3 is TGTGCCAGCTCACCACGCCCCCTCTCGGGGGTATCAACTAATGAAAAACTGTTTTTT.

This clone was picked up one time. The gene calls are TRBV7-9 and TRBJ1-5; TRBD1 agrees at 10 bases. CDR1 is SEHNR, CDR2 FQNEAQ, per germline (reference sequence). This CDR3 contains 15 residues. With 4 bases clipped from V and 6 bases from J, the junction kept 6 bases outside the gene matches. The CDR3 spells CASSSGTGEGQPQHF. CDR3 nucleotide sequence: TGTGCCAGCAGCTCAGGGACAGGGGAAGGTCAGCCCCAGCATTTT.

The chain joins TRBV9 to TRBJ2-3; D is unresolved. This CDR3 contains 13 residues. Germline V gene lookup returns CDR1 SGDLS and CDR2 YYNGEE. Trimming took 2 bases from V and 2 from J, leaving 6 bases between them. The CDR3 nucleotides are TGTGCCAGCAGCGTCTCTTACACAGATACGCAGTATTTT. Its translation is CASSVSYTDTQYF.

This chain connects TRBV2 to TRBJ2-1, with D possibly being TRBD2 (6 bases). This CDR3 comprises 13 residues. Looked up from germline, CDR1 is SNHLY and CDR2 is FYNNEI. V dropped 2 bases and J dropped 9 bases, with 11 bases sitting between them. CDR3 DNA: TGTGCCAGCAGTGAACTCGAGGGAGGTGAGCAGTTCTTC. Residues: CASSELEGGEQFF.

The CDR3 region is CASRLAGTGGGEQYF. The CDR3 DNA follows: TGCGCCAGCAGGCTGGCAGGGACAGGGGGCGGCGAGCAGTACTTC. The rearrangement links TRBV5-1 to TRBJ2-7; 12 nucleotides align to TRBD1. Per the germline V gene, CDR1 is SGHRS and CDR2 is YFSETQ. V gave up 5 bases and J gave up 6 bases; unmatched junction bases: 9. The CDR3 loop spans 15 amino acids.

The V gene is TRBV5-4, the J gene TRBJ1-4, with D unresolved. The CDR3 extends over 18 amino acids. CDR1 and CDR2 (germline): SGHNT, YYREEE (reference sequence). With 4 bases removed from V and 7 bases from J, the gap between germline ends came to 26 bases. Written as DNA, the CDR3 is TGTGCCAGCAGCCTCCAACGCGCGGGGATGGCGATGCCTGAAAAACTGTTTTTT. It specifies CASSLQRAGMAMPEKLFF.